This T cell receptor (beta chain) was observed in a study of PD-1 blockade in classical Hodgkin lymphoma. Study outcomes and limitations: Complete responders started with a diversity level that resembled newly diagnosed patients at baseline. Patients with an early start, nivolumab under 1 year after ASCT, were excluded. Newly diagnosed patients were said to have less baseline TCR diversity than healthy donors did.

On this clone: Its specificity is unknown.

After autologous stem cell transplantation all patients relapsed, and prior brentuximab vedotin exposure differed between cohorts. Patients had relapsed/refractory classical Hodgkin lymphoma with complete response, partial response or progressive disease as best response. Germline-derived CDR1 and CDR2 are MNHEY and SVGAGI. The CDR3 spans 15 residues. Trimming cost V 6 bases and J 10 bases, with 22 bases left between them. The protocol was immunoSEQ multiplex PCR, while the TCRdb copy is restricted to in-frame clones and leaves out a portion. The sample contains about 58,000 clones, around 93% of which appear only once.

This sample comprised peripheral blood mononuclear cells (PBMCs), obtained before the second cycle of nivolumab. The chain recombines TRBV6-5 with TRBJ1-5, with D maybe TRBD1 (6 bases). This receptor was identified in a human donor with classical Hodgkin lymphoma. The DNA for the CDR3 is TGTGCCAGCAGGCGAGATAGGGGGTACCTTTACCCCCAGCATTTT. Translated: CASRRDRGYLYPQHF.